These T cell receptor beta chains were read from a single sample in a study of shared clonotypes between healthy human individuals. Sequencing was performed with immunoSEQ multiplex PCR; in TCRdb, only in-frame clones are kept and a portion is missing. The table has about 520,000 clones, approximately 95% seen once. The sample comprised naive CD4+ T cells sorted from blood. The source of these receptors is a woman in her twenties or thirties in good health. Both conserved end residues are part of each CDR3. A D gene is named only where the DNA matches it firmly. Size is omitted from some rows. Given values are once, few, many or a class for expanded clones.

CDR3 length: 17; clone size: -; D gene: TRBD2; J gene: TRBJ2-7; V gene: TRBV6-1; CDR3 protein: CASSEFGLAGADYEQYF; CDR3 DNA: TGTGCCAGCAGTGAATTCGGGCTAGCGGGAGCTGATTACGAGCAGTACTTC
CDR3 length: 16; clone size: -; D gene: TRBD2; J gene: TRBJ2-1; V gene: TRBV19; CDR3 protein: CASSSGRTSSYNEQFF; CDR3 DNA: TGTGCCAGTAGTAGCGGGAGGACGAGCTCCTACAATGAGCAGTTCTTC
CDR3 length: 15; clone size: -; D gene: TRBD1; J gene: TRBJ1-2; V gene: TRBV5-6; CDR3 protein: CASSSLYRGRRGYTF; CDR3 DNA: TGTGCCAGCAGCTCTTTATACAGGGGGCGCCGGGGCTACACCTTC
CDR3 length: 13; clone size: few; D gene: TRBD1; J gene: TRBJ1-5; V gene: TRBV27; CDR3 protein: CASRGTGGQPQHF; CDR3 DNA: TGTGCCAGCAGGGGGACAGGTGGGCAGCCCCAGCATTTT
CDR3 length: 14; clone size: -; D gene: TRBD1; J gene: TRBJ1-2; V gene: TRBV27; CDR3 protein: CASRNTGDWNGYTF; CDR3 DNA: TGTGCCAGCAGGAACACAGGGGACTGGAATGGCTACACCTTC
CDR3 length: 17; clone size: -; D gene: TRBD2; J gene: TRBJ2-1; V gene: TRBV11-2; CDR3 protein: CASSSGTSGTSHNEQFF; CDR3 DNA: TGTGCCAGCAGCTCCGGGACTAGCGGGACCTCGCACAATGAGCAGTTCTTC
CDR3 length: 14; clone size: -; D gene: -; J gene: TRBJ1-1; V gene: TRBV27; CDR3 protein: CASSLSLTNTEAFF; CDR3 DNA: TGTGCCAGCAGTTTATCGTTGACAAACACTGAAGCTTTCTTT
CDR3 length: 14; clone size: -; D gene: TRBD1; J gene: TRBJ1-1; V gene: TRBV2; CDR3 protein: CASSEDRWDTEAFF; CDR3 DNA: TGTGCCAGCAGTGAGGACAGGTGGGACACTGAAGCTTTCTTT
CDR3 length: 14; clone size: -; D gene: TRBD2; J gene: TRBJ2-1; V gene: TRBV6-5; CDR3 protein: CASRLAAGTVEQFF; CDR3 DNA: TGTGCCAGCAGACTGGCAGCGGGAACAGTTGAGCAGTTCTTC
CDR3 length: 16; clone size: -; D gene: -; J gene: TRBJ1-3; V gene: TRBV28; CDR3 protein: CASSSSGAGSGNTIYF; CDR3 DNA: TGTGCCAGCAGTTCTTCCGGCGCAGGGTCTGGAAACACCATATATTTT
CDR3 length: 14; clone size: -; D gene: -; J gene: TRBJ1-2; V gene: TRBV28; CDR3 protein: CASSTALARYGYTF; CDR3 DNA: TGTGCCAGCTCGACCGCGTTAGCTCGGTATGGCTACACCTTC
CDR3 length: 13; clone size: -; D gene: TRBD1; J gene: TRBJ1-1; V gene: TRBV19; CDR3 protein: CASTGTGRTEAFF; CDR3 DNA: TGTGCCAGTACCGGGACAGGGCGGACTGAAGCTTTCTTT
CDR3 length: 13; clone size: -; D gene: TRBD1; J gene: TRBJ1-1; V gene: TRBV18; CDR3 protein: CASSPDRATEAFF; CDR3 DNA: TGTGCCAGCTCACCGGACAGGGCGACTGAAGCTTTCTTT
CDR3 length: 16; clone size: -; D gene: -; J gene: TRBJ1-5; V gene: TRBV28; CDR3 protein: CASSLFGRNSNQPQHF; CDR3 DNA: TGTGCCAGCAGTTTATTTGGGCGGAATAGCAATCAGCCCCAGCATTTT
CDR3 length: 12; clone size: -; D gene: -; J gene: TRBJ2-5; V gene: TRBV11-3; CDR3 protein: CASSLSGETQYF; CDR3 DNA: TGTGCCAGCAGCTTATCAGGGGAGACCCAGTACTTC
CDR3 length: 17; clone size: -; D gene: -; J gene: TRBJ2-4; V gene: TRBV28; CDR3 protein: CASSSRTFRTEKNIQYF; CDR3 DNA: TGTGCCAGCAGTTCCCGGACCTTCAGGACCGAAAAAAACATTCAGTACTTC
CDR3 length: 17; clone size: -; D gene: TRBD1; J gene: TRBJ2-7; V gene: TRBV7-8; CDR3 protein: CASSLSLSGTGHYEQYF; CDR3 DNA: TGTGCCAGCAGCTTAAGCTTATCCGGGACAGGCCACTACGAGCAGTACTTC
CDR3 length: 15; clone size: -; D gene: -; J gene: TRBJ1-3; V gene: TRBV14; CDR3 protein: CASSPLGSPGNTIYF; CDR3 DNA: TGTGCCAGCAGCCCACTTGGGAGCCCTGGAAACACCATATATTTT
CDR3 length: 16; clone size: -; D gene: -; J gene: TRBJ2-6; V gene: TRBV25-1; CDR3 protein: CASSGILGAGANVLTF; CDR3 DNA: TGTGCCAGCAGTGGAATTTTGGGTGCTGGGGCCAACGTCCTGACTTTC
CDR3 length: 15; clone size: -; D gene: -; J gene: TRBJ1-1; V gene: TRBV10-1; CDR3 protein: CASSESSSMNTEAFF; CDR3 DNA: TGCGCCAGCAGTGAGTCTTCCTCCATGAACACTGAAGCTTTCTTT
CDR3 length: 17; clone size: -; D gene: -; J gene: TRBJ1-2; V gene: TRBV28; CDR3 protein: CASGGSETSTSNYGYTF; CDR3 DNA: TGTGCCAGCGGGGGATCGGAGACATCCACCTCTAACTATGGCTACACCTTC
CDR3 length: 15; clone size: once; D gene: TRBD1; J gene: TRBJ2-5; V gene: TRBV28; CDR3 protein: CATHPRGGPKETQYF; CDR3 DNA: TGTGCCACCCACCCCCGAGGGGGCCCCAAGGAGACCCAGTACTTC
CDR3 length: 15; clone size: -; D gene: -; J gene: TRBJ2-5; V gene: TRBV5-4; CDR3 protein: CASSLETNRRETQYF; CDR3 DNA: TGTGCCAGCAGCTTGGAAACTAACAGAAGGGAGACCCAGTACTTC
CDR3 length: 14; clone size: -; D gene: -; J gene: TRBJ1-2; V gene: TRBV6-5; CDR3 protein: CASSYNDGRYGYTF; CDR3 DNA: TGTGCCAGCAGTTACAATGACGGACGCTATGGCTACACCTTC
CDR3 length: 14; clone size: -; D gene: TRBD2; J gene: TRBJ2-1; V gene: TRBV27; CDR3 protein: CASSGLAAYNEQFF; CDR3 DNA: TGTGCCAGCAGCGGACTAGCGGCCTACAATGAGCAGTTCTTC
CDR3 length: 16; clone size: -; D gene: -; J gene: TRBJ1-1; V gene: TRBV5-1; CDR3 protein: CASSEIGIDSNTEAFF; CDR3 DNA: TGCGCCAGCAGCGAGATTGGGATCGACAGCAACACTGAAGCTTTCTTT
CDR3 length: 14; clone size: -; D gene: -; J gene: TRBJ2-5; V gene: TRBV27; CDR3 protein: CASKPQGDQETQYF; CDR3 DNA: TGTGCCAGCAAGCCCCAGGGAGATCAAGAGACCCAGTACTTC
CDR3 length: 15; clone size: -; D gene: -; J gene: TRBJ2-1; V gene: TRBV7-9; CDR3 protein: CASSLGQPIYNEQFF; CDR3 DNA: TGTGCCAGCAGCTTAGGCCAACCAATCTACAATGAGCAGTTCTTC
CDR3 length: 16; clone size: -; D gene: -; J gene: TRBJ1-4; V gene: TRBV27; CDR3 protein: CASRSPAGDLNEKLFF; CDR3 DNA: TGTGCCAGCAGATCACCCGCCGGGGACCTTAATGAAAAACTGTTTTTT
CDR3 length: 15; clone size: -; D gene: -; J gene: TRBJ2-7; V gene: TRBV11-2; CDR3 protein: CASSLTGPGPYEQYF; CDR3 DNA: TGTGCCAGCAGCTTAACTGGGCCGGGTCCGTACGAGCAGTACTTC
CDR3 length: 12; clone size: -; D gene: -; J gene: TRBJ2-7; V gene: TRBV21-1; CDR3 protein: CASSTGTREQYF; CDR3 DNA: TGTGCCAGCAGCACCGGGACCAGGGAGCAGTACTTC
CDR3 length: 14; clone size: -; D gene: -; J gene: TRBJ1-5; V gene: TRBV5-6; CDR3 protein: CASSLRGPYQPQHF; CDR3 DNA: TGTGCCAGCAGCCTGCGGGGGCCTTATCAGCCCCAGCATTTT
CDR3 length: 14; clone size: -; D gene: TRBD2; J gene: TRBJ2-5; V gene: TRBV5-4; CDR3 protein: CASSPGGERETQYF; CDR3 DNA: TGTGCCAGCAGCCCGGGGGGTGAACGAGAGACCCAGTACTTC
CDR3 length: 17; clone size: -; D gene: -; J gene: TRBJ1-2; V gene: TRBV4-1; CDR3 protein: CASSQPNSAARIYGYTF; CDR3 DNA: TGCGCCAGCAGCCAACCAAACTCGGCGGCTCGGATCTATGGCTACACCTTC
CDR3 length: 16; clone size: once; D gene: TRBD1; J gene: TRBJ1-1; V gene: TRBV4-1; CDR3 protein: CASSQPYRGGNTEAFF; CDR3 DNA: TGCGCCAGCAGCCAACCGTACAGGGGAGGGAACACTGAAGCTTTCTTT
CDR3 length: 15; clone size: -; D gene: -; J gene: TRBJ2-1; V gene: TRBV5-1; CDR3 protein: CASSSPTRAYNEQFF; CDR3 DNA: TGCGCCAGCAGCTCTCCGACCCGGGCGTACAATGAGCAGTTCTTC